The 22 T cell receptor beta chains reported below all come from one sample, sequenced in a study of blood T cell repertoires in COVID-19. Clones were read by immunoSEQ multiplex PCR, and TCRdb kept only the in-frame ones, dropping some. This table holds tens of thousands of clones, roughly 85% found once. Sequenced: peripheral blood. The receptor source for this set is a man at least 80 years old with active COVID-19.

The genes are TRBV14 and TRBJ2-4, with 9 positions matching TRBD1. This CDR3 is 12 amino acids long. Per germline, CDR1 SGHDN and CDR2 FVKESK. V gave up 6 bases and J gave up 8 bases; unmatched junction bases: 2. The CDR3 protein is CASRGQGDIQYF. The CDR3, as DNA: TGTGCCAGCAGGGGACAGGGTGACATTCAGTACTTC. The variable domain in full, completed from reference TRBV14 and TRBJ2-4, reads EAGVTQFPSHSVIEKGQTVTLRCDPISGHDNLYWYRRVMGKEIKFLLHFVKESKQDESGMPNNRFLAERTGGTYSTLKVQPAELEDSGVYFCASRGQGDIQYFGAGTRLSVL.

This chain links TRBV7-2 with TRBJ1-2, with a possible D match to TRBD1 (6 bases). Trimming cost V 3 bases and J 7 bases, with 12 bases left between them. This CDR3 region has 13 residues. CDR1 SGHTA and CDR2 FQGNSA come from the germline V gene. As DNA, the CDR3 is TGTGCCAGCAGCTTTACCGGGACATTTGGCTACACCTTC. Protein: CASSFTGTFGYTF.

The chain combines TRBV29-1 with TRBJ1-1, with 7 nucleotides matching TRBD1. Germline trimming cut 6 bases from V and 2 bases from J; bases unmatched to any gene: 6. CDR1 SQVTM and CDR2 ANQGSEA come from the germline V gene. The CDR3 is 13 residues long. The DNA of the CDR3 is TGCAGCGTAGCAGACAGGGCTAACACTGAAGCTTTCTTT. Translating it yields CSVADRANTEAFF. The full variable domain, in which reference TRBV29-1 and TRBJ1-1 provide the parts outside the CDR3, is SAVISQKPSRDICQRGTSLTIQCQVDSQVTMMFWYRQQPGQSLTLIATANQGSEATYESGFVIDKFPISRPNLTFSTLTVSNMSPEDSSIYLCSVADRANTEAFFGQGTRLTVV.

The genes are TRBV10-3 and TRBJ2-3; 7 bases are a match to TRBD2. Germline trimming cut 6 bases from V and 0 bases from J; bases unmatched to any gene: 6. Per germline, CDR1 ENHRY and CDR2 SYGVKD. The CDR3 extends over 15 amino acids. For the CDR3, the DNA is TGTGCCATCAGCCCTAGGCGGGGGAGCACAGATACGCAGTATTTT. As protein: CAISPRRGSTDTQYF.

V is TRBV5-1 and J is TRBJ2-1; TRBD1 agrees at 8 bases. CDR3 length equals 16 residues. J gave up 0 bases and V 4 bases, and 6 bases lay outside the gene matches. Germline CDR1 and CDR2: SGHRS and YFSETQ. The CDR3 nucleotides are TGCGCCAGCAGCGAAGGAACAGGGGGCTCCTACAATGAGCAGTTCTTC. Amino acid sequence: CASSEGTGGSYNEQFF.

This clone was seen once. This sequence joins TRBV6-5 and TRBJ2-5; a possible D gene is TRBD1 (6 bases). CDR1 and CDR2 (germline): MNHEY, SVGAGI. The CDR3 is made up of 15 amino acids. V shed 6 bases and J shed 3 bases, with 17 bases lying between them. CDR3 amino acids: CASRAGTLEEETQYF. The CDR3, as DNA: TGTGCCAGCAGGGCCGGGACACTAGAAGAAGAGACCCAGTACTTC.

This chain joins TRBV5-8 and TRBJ2-5; D possibly corresponds to TRBD1 (5 bases). The CDR3 contains 17 residues. V was trimmed by 1 base and J by 0 bases, leaving 16 bases between them. CDR1 and CDR2 (germline): SGHTS, YDEGEE. The CDR3 DNA reads as TGTGCCAGCAGCTTGTCCCAGGACACCCTCTACCAAGAGACCCAGTACTTC. It translates to CASSLSQDTLYQETQYF.

This chain joins TRBV20-1 and TRBJ2-5; D call uncertain. Germline CDR1 and CDR2: DFQATT and SNEGSKA (reference sequence). This CDR3 comprises 11 residues. V was trimmed by 6 bases and J by 5 bases, leaving 10 bases between them. The CDR3 is CSAENSETQYF. DNA of the CDR3: TGCAGTGCGGAAAACAGTGAGACCCAGTACTTC.

The chain recombines TRBV7-2 with TRBJ2-5; 8 bases match TRBD1. Germline V lookup: CDR1 SGHTA, CDR2 FQGNSA. This CDR3 region has 16 residues. Trimming at V came to 5 bases and at J to 0 bases, leaving 8 bases not matched to a gene. The CDR3 sequence is CASSITGGRYQETQYF. CDR3 sequence (DNA): TGTGCCAGCAGCATCACAGGGGGAAGGTACCAAGAGACCCAGTACTTC.

This chain connects TRBV5-1 to TRBJ1-1, with 12 bases that match TRBD1. The CDR3 has 15 residues. Unmatched junction bases numbered 4, after V lost 5 bases and J lost 2 bases. Germline loops: CDR1 SGHRS, CDR2 YFSETQ. The CDR3, as DNA: TGCGCCAGCAGACCGGGACAGGGGGCCAACACTGAAGCTTTCTTT. Translating it yields CASRPGQGANTEAFF.

The V gene is TRBV18, the J gene TRBJ2-7; D gene ambiguous. Between the trimmed V and J ends, which lost 0 bases and 2 bases, there was a span of 11 bases. The CDR3 length is 15 residues. Germline V CDR1 and CDR2: KGHSH, LQKENI. CDR3 in amino acids: CASSPPERSAYEQYF. DNA for the CDR3: TGTGCCAGCTCACCACCGGAACGAAGCGCCTACGAGCAGTACTTC.

The chain employs TRBV7-2 and TRBJ1-6; D possibly corresponds to TRBD1 (6 bases). Germline-derived CDR1 and CDR2 are SGHTA and FQGNSA. The CDR3 runs 16 residues. The ends were cut back, 4 bases at V and 7 bases at J, with 17 bases in the middle. CDR3 DNA sequence: TGTGCCAGCAGCTCGAGGGGGGGCCGGACGAATTCACCCCTCCACTTT. It is translated as CASSSRGGRTNSPLHF.

This chain links TRBV7-2 with TRBJ1-1; tentative D call: TRBD1 (5 bases). CDR3 size: 14 residues. V dropped 2 bases and J dropped 5 bases, with 12 bases sitting between them. The V gene's germline CDR1 is SGHTA and CDR2 FQGNSA. CDR3 in amino acids: CASSLTRVTTEAFF. The CDR3 DNA reads as TGTGCCAGCAGCTTAACCAGGGTAACTACTGAAGCTTTCTTT.

This CDR3 is CASSSQARQGIHTQYF. CDR3 DNA sequence: TGTGCCAGCAGTTCCCAAGCCCGACAGGGGATACATACGCAGTATTTT. The chain links TRBV28 to TRBJ2-3; 8 nucleotides line up with TRBD1. CDR1 MDHEN and CDR2 SYDVKM come from the germline V gene. Unmatched junction bases numbered 13, after V lost 4 bases and J lost 7 bases. The CDR3 is 16 amino acids. Together with reference TRBV28 and TRBJ2-3, the CDR3 gives the full variable domain: DVKVTQSSRYLVKRTGEKVFLECVQDMDHENMFWYRQDPGLGLRLIYFSYDVKMKEKGDIPEGYSVSREKKERFSLILESASTNQTSMYLCASSSQARQGIHTQYFGPGTRLTVL.

The chain has TRBV5-6 and TRBJ1-1, with D possibly matching TRBD1 (6 bases). Germline V gene lookup returns CDR1 SGHDT and CDR2 YYEEEE. This CDR3 comprises 13 residues. V shed 4 bases and J shed 4 bases, with 11 bases lying between them. CDR3 nucleotide sequence: TGTGCCAGCAGCCTACAGGGTGCCACTGAAGCTTTCTTT. It codes for CASSLQGATEAFF.

V gene TRBV11-3 combines with J gene TRBJ2-1; a weak D match, TRBD2 (5 bases). This CDR3 has 14 residues. Germline V gene lookup returns CDR1 SGHNT and CDR2 YENEEA. Trimming took off 2 bases at V and 4 bases at J, with 9 bases between the two ends. CDR3 bases: TGTGCCAGCAGCTTAAGCGGCGAATACAATGAGCAGTTCTTC. As protein: CASSLSGEYNEQFF.

The rearrangement uses TRBV19 and TRBJ1-2; possible D gene TRBD1, 6 bases. The germline V gene has CDR1 LNHDA and CDR2 SQIVND (reference sequence). The CDR3 is 14 amino acids. Trimming took 7 bases from V and 4 from J, leaving 16 bases between them. The CDR3 DNA reads as TGTGCCAGTACCCAAAGAACAGGGCCCTATGGCTACACCTTC. This gives the protein CASTQRTGPYGYTF.

This chain uses TRBV5-6 with TRBJ2-3; 9 bases match TRBD2. The CDR3 has 15 residues. J was trimmed by 0 bases and V by 4 bases; bases with no gene match: 3. CDR1 is SGHDT and CDR2 is YYEEEE in the germline V gene. The CDR3 spells CASSLSGGSTDTQYF. The CDR3 DNA sequence: TGTGCCAGCAGCCTTAGCGGGGGCAGCACAGATACGCAGTATTTT.

The chain carries TRBV18 and TRBJ1-3; D ambiguous. CDR3 length: 16 amino acids. V lost 2 bases and J 2 bases, leaving 13 bases between the germline ends. From germline, CDR1 is KGHSH and CDR2 LQKENI. Written as DNA, the CDR3 is TGTGCCAGCTCACCAATACGGACTTTAACTGGAAACACCATATATTTT. This gives the protein CASSPIRTLTGNTIYF.

J is TRBJ1-5 and V is TRBV18, with D perhaps matching TRBD1 (6 bases). The CDR3 is made up of 13 amino acids. Trimming stripped 2 bases from V and 4 bases from J, with 6 bases between. Germline CDR1 KGHSH, CDR2 LQKENI. CDR3 loop: CASSPGQNQPQHF. The CDR3 bases are TGTGCCAGCTCACCAGGACAGAATCAGCCCCAGCATTTT. The whole variable domain, filled in from reference TRBV18 and TRBJ1-5, reads NAGVMQNPRHLVRRRGQEARLRCSPMKGHSHVYWYRQLPEEGLKFMVYLQKENIIDESGMPKERFSAEFPKEGPSILRIQQVVRGDSAAYFCASSPGQNQPQHFGDGTRLSIL.

The CDR3 reads CASSRAVPTSGGANEQFF. The CDR3 coding sequence is TGTGCCAGCAGCCGAGCGGTCCCGACTAGCGGGGGGGCTAATGAGCAGTTCTTC. The rearrangement uses TRBV13 and TRBJ2-1; 14 bases fit TRBD2. The CDR3 length is 18 residues. The germline CDR1 and CDR2 sequences are PRHDT and FYEKMQ (reference sequence). J lost 7 bases, V lost 5 bases, and 13 bases had no gene match. Looking up the rest from reference TRBV13 and TRBJ2-1 gives the full variable domain: AAGVIQSPRHLIKEKRETATLKCYPIPRHDTVYWYQQGPGQDPQFLISFYEKMQSDKGSIPDRFSAQQFSDYHSELNMSSLELGDSALYFCASSRAVPTSGGANEQFFGPGTRLTVL.

CDR3 DNA sequence: TGTGCCAGCAAAGACAGGGGTTTCTCCACCGGGGAGCTGTTTTTT. Its translation: CASKDRGFSTGELFF. The rearrangement joins TRBV5-5 to TRBJ2-2, with 8 positions matching TRBD1. V trimming: 6 bases; J trimming: 4 bases; junction bases outside the gene matches: 8. From germline, CDR1 is SGHKS and CDR2 YYEKEE (reference sequence). There are 15 residues in the CDR3.